Presented here are 11 T cell receptor beta chains from one specimen sequenced in a study of OX40 agonist ivuxolimab in advanced cancers. Here immunoSEQ multiplex PCR was the method, and the copy in TCRdb shows in-frame clones only, minus some. Among fewer than 75,000 clones, around 87% were seen once, and the ten largest hold roughly 4%. The sample was CD4+ or CD8+ T cells sorted from blood, taken in a trial of the OX40 agonist ivuxolimab. The origin of the receptors is an adult with an advanced solid tumor such as melanoma, head and neck, liver or kidney cancer.

In nucleotides, the CDR3 is TGTGCCAGCAGCCCCAGAGGGGGGGGACAAGAGACCCAGTACTTC. It yields the protein CASSPRGGGQETQYF. This chain uses TRBV9 with TRBJ2-5; a weak D match, TRBD2 (7 bases). The CDR3 is made up of 15 amino acids. V dropped 4 bases and J dropped 2 bases, with 15 bases sitting between them. CDR1 SGDLS and CDR2 YYNGEE come from the germline V gene.

This sequence joins TRBV6-5 and TRBJ1-2; D is undetermined. CDR1 MNHEY and CDR2 SVGAGI come from the germline V gene. The CDR3 is made up of 15 amino acids. With 0 bases removed from V and 6 bases from J, the gap between germline ends came to 14 bases. The CDR3 here is CASSYSIGLEDGYTF. CDR3 nucleotide sequence: TGTGCCAGCAGTTACTCCATCGGGCTAGAGGATGGCTACACCTTC.

J is TRBJ1-2 and V is TRBV18, with 9 bases that match TRBD1. This CDR3 is built from 16 residues. The germline V gene encodes CDR1 KGHSH and CDR2 LQKENI. V trimming: 0 bases; J trimming: 7 bases; junction bases outside the gene matches: 9. The CDR3 region is CASSPPGQGVRGGYTF. DNA for the CDR3: TGTGCCAGCTCACCACCGGGACAGGGCGTGAGGGGTGGCTACACCTTC.

V gene TRBV15 combines with J gene TRBJ1-1, with 10 bases fitting TRBD1. J gave up 3 bases and V 1 base, and 2 bases lay outside the gene matches. This CDR3 contains 15 residues. Germline V CDR1 and CDR2: LNHNV, YYDKDF (reference sequence). CDR3 DNA: TGTGCCACCAGCAGAGTGGGACAGGGGTACACTGAAGCTTTCTTT. Translated: CATSRVGQGYTEAFF. The full variable domain, in which reference TRBV15 and TRBJ1-1 provide the parts outside the CDR3, is DAMVIQNPRYQVTQFGKPVTLSCSQTLNHNVMYWYQQKSSQAPKLLFHYYDKDFNNEADTPDNFQSRRPNTSFCFLDIRSPGLGDTAMYLCATSRVGQGYTEAFFGQGTRLTVV.

The genes are TRBV14 and TRBJ2-3, with 8 bases fitting TRBD2. The CDR3 is 17 amino acids. V shed 0 bases, J shed 0 bases, and the junction held 5 bases outside the gene matches. In germline, CDR1 is SGHDN, CDR2 FVKESK. For the CDR3, the DNA is TGTGCCAGCAGCCAAGATCAACTAGCGGCTAGCACAGATACGCAGTATTTT. Amino acid sequence: CASSQDQLAASTDTQYF.

This clone was seen a handful of times. The chain links TRBV7-8 to TRBJ2-7, with 10 bases matching TRBD1. The trim removed 10 bases at V and 7 bases at J, leaving 13 bases unmatched. The CDR3 runs to 14 residues. CDR1 is SGHVS, CDR2 FQNEAQ, per germline. The CDR3 bases are TGTGCCACCCTTCCTGTGGGACAGGGGCTAGAGCAGTACTTC. Its translation is CATLPVGQGLEQYF.

The J gene is TRBJ1-2, the V gene TRBV9; D unclear. V dropped 4 bases and J dropped 8 bases, with 15 bases sitting between them. CDR3 size: 13 residues. Germline CDR1 SGDLS, CDR2 YYNGEE. DNA for the CDR3: TGTGCCAGCAGCCTCCCCGGGGAGACGGGCTACACCTTC. It translates to CASSLPGETGYTF. The full variable domain, with the rest looked up from reference TRBV9 and TRBJ1-2, is DSGVTQTPKHLITATGQRVTLRCSPRSGDLSVYWYQQSLDQGLQFLIQYYNGEERAKGNILERFSAQQFPDLHSELNLSSLELGDSALYFCASSLPGETGYTFGSGTRLTVV.

The chain recombines TRBV6-5 with TRBJ1-2, with TRBD1 identical over 7 bases. The trim removed 2 bases at V and 5 bases at J, leaving 5 bases unmatched. Germline V gene sequence: CDR1 MNHEY, CDR2 SVGAGI. The CDR3 loop spans 14 amino acids. CDR3 in amino acids: CASSYQGGGYGYTF. CDR3 DNA sequence: TGTGCCAGCAGTTACCAAGGGGGCGGATATGGCTACACCTTC.

The chain joins TRBV19 to TRBJ2-2; D remains unclear. CDR3 length: 13 residues. The ends were cut back, 5 bases at V and 6 bases at J, with 10 bases in the middle. Germline lookup yields CDR1 LNHDA and CDR2 SQIVND (reference sequence). DNA for the CDR3: TGTGCCAGTAGTGTTTCGGAAGCCGGGGAGCTGTTTTTT. Protein product: CASSVSEAGELFF.

This rearrangement joins TRBV10-2 to TRBJ2-3, with a tentative D call TRBD2 (7 bases). The germline CDR1 and CDR2 sequences are WSHSY and SAAADI. The CDR3 spans 14 residues. The V gene lost 6 bases and the J gene lost 1 base, with 11 bases spanning the gap. CDR3 protein: CASRREGGTDTQYF. In DNA, the CDR3 is TGCGCCAGCAGGAGGGAGGGGGGCACAGATACGCAGTATTTT.

As to this clone: The junction shows a germline mismatch at one end, possibly a read error. The chain joins TRBV28 to TRBJ2-1; 11 bases line up with TRBD2. Germline V lookup: CDR1 MDHEN, CDR2 SYDVKM. The CDR3 totals 13 residues. CDR3 residues: CASSLVSGRAVLF. The CDR3, as DNA: TGTGCCAGCAGTTTAGTTAGCGGGAGGGCCGTCCTCTTC.